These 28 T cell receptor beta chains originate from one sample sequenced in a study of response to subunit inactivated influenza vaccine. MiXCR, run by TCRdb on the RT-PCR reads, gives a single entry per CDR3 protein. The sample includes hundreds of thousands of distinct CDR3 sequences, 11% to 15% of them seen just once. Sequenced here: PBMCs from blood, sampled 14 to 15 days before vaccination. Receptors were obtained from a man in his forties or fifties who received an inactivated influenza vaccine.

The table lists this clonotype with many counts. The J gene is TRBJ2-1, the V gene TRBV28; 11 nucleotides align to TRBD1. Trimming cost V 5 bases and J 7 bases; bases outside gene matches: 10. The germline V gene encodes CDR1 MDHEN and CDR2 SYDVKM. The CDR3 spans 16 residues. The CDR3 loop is CASSLPGQGAFNEQFF. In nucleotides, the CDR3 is TGTGCCAGCAGTCTTCCAGGACAGGGGGCTTTTAATGAGCAGTTCTTC.

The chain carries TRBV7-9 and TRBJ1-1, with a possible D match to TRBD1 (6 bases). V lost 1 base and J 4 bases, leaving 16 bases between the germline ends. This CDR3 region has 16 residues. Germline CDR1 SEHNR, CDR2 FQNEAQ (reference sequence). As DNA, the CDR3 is TGTGCCAGCAGCTTAGAAGGTCCGGGGGCAGGCACTGAAGCTTTCTTT. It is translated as CASSLEGPGAGTEAFF.

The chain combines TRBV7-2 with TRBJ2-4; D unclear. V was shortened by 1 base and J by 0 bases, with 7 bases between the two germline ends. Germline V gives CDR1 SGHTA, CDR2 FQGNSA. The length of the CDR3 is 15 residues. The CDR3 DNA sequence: TGTGCCAGCAGCTTAGGAGAGCTAGCCAAAAACATTCAGTACTTC. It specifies CASSLGELAKNIQYF.

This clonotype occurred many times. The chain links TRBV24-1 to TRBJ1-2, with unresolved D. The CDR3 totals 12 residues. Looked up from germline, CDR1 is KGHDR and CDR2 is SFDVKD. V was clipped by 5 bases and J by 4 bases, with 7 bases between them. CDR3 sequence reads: CATSAGAYGYTF. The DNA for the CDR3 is TGTGCCACCAGTGCGGGAGCCTATGGCTACACCTTC.

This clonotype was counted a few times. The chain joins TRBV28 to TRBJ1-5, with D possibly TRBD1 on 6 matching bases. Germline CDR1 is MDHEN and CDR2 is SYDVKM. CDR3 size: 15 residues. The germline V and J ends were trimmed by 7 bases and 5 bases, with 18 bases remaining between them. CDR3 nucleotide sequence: TGTGCCAGCATGGAGGGGGGGAAGAAGTATCAGCCCCAGCATTTT. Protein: CASMEGGKKYQPQHF.

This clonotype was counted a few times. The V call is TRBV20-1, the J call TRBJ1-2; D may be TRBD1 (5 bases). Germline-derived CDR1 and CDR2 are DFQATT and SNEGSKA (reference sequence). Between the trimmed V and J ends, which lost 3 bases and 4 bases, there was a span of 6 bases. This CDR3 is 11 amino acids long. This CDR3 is CSARGPYGYTF. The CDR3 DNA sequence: TGCAGTGCTAGGGGGCCCTATGGCTACACCTTC.

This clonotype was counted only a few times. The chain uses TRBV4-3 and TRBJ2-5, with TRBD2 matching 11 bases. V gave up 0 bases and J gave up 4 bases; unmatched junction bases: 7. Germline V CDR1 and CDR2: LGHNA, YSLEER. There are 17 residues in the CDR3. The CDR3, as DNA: TGCGCCAGCAGCCAAGAATTGGGTCTAGCGGGAGGAGAGACCCAGTACTTC. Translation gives CASSQELGLAGGETQYF.

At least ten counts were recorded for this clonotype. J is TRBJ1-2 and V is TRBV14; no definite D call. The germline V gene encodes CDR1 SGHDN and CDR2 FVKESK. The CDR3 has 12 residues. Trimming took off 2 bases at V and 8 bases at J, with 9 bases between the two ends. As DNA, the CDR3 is TGTGCCAGCAGCCAAACGACGGTGGGCTACACCTTC. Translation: CASSQTTVGYTF.

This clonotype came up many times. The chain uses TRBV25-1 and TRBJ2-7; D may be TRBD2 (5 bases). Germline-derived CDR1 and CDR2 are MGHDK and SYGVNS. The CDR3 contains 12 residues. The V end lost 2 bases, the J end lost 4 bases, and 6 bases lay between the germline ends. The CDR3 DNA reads TGTGCCAGCAGTGAAACGGGATACGAGCAGTACTTC. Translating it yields CASSETGYEQYF.

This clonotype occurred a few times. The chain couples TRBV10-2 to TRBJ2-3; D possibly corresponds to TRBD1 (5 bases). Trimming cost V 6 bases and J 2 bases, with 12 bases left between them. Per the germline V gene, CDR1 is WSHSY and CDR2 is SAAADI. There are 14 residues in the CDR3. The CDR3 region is CASRKGLHTDTQYF. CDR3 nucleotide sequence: TGCGCCAGCAGGAAGGGGTTGCACACAGATACGCAGTATTTT.

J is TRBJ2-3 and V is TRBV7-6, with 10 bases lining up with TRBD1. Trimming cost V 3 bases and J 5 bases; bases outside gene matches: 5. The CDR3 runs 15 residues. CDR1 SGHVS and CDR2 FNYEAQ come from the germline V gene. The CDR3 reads CASSLRTGGEDTQYF. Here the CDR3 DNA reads TGTGCCAGCAGCTTGAGGACAGGGGGGGAAGATACGCAGTATTTT.

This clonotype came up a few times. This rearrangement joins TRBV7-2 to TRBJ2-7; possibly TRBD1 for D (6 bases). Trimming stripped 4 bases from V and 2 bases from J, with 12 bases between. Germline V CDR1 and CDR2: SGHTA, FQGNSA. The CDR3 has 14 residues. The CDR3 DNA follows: TGTGCCAGCAGCTCGAAGACAGGACCCTACGAGCAGTACTTC. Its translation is CASSSKTGPYEQYF.

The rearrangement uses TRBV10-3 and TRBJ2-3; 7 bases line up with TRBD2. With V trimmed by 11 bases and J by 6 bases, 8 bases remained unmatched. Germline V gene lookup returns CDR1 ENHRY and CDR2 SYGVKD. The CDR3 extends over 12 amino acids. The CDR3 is CAARDSGDTQYF. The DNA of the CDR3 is TGTGCCGCCCGGGATAGCGGGGATACGCAGTATTTT.

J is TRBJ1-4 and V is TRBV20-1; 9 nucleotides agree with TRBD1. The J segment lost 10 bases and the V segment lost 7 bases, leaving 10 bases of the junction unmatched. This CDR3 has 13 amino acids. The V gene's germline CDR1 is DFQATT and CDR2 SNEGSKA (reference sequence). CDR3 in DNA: TGCAGTGTCAGACAGGGGGGTCAAGCAAAACTGTTTTTT. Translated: CSVRQGGQAKLFF.

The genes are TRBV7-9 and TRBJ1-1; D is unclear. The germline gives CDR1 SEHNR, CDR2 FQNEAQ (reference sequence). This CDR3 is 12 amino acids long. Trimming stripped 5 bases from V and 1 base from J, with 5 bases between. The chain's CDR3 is CASSIENTEAFF. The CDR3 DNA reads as TGTGCCAGCAGCATCGAGAACACTGAAGCTTTCTTT.

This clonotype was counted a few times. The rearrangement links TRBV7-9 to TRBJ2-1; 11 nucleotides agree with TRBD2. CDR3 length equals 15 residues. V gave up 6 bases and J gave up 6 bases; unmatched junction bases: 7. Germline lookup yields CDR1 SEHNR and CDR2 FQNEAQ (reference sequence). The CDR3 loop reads CASRLAGVSANEQFF. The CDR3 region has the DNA TGTGCCAGCAGACTAGCGGGAGTTTCCGCCAATGAGCAGTTCTTC.

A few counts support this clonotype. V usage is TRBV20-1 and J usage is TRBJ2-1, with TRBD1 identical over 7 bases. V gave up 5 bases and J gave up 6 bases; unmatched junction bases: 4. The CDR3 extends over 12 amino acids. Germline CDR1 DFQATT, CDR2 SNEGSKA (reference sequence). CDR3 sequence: CSADRVSNEQFF. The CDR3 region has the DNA TGCAGTGCTGACAGGGTCTCCAATGAGCAGTTCTTC.

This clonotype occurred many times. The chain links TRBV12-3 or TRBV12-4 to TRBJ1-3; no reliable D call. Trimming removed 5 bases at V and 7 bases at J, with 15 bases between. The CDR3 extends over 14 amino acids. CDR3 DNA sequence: TGTGCCAGCAGTCAGCGGGCTTCATGGAACACCATATATTTT. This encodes CASSQRASWNTIYF.

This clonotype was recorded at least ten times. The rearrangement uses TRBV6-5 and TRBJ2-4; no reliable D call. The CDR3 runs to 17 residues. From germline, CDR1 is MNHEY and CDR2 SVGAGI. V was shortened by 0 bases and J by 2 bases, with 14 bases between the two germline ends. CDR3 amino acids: CASSYSISEGTKNIQYF. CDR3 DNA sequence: TGTGCCAGCAGTTACTCGATATCAGAAGGGACCAAAAACATTCAGTACTTC.

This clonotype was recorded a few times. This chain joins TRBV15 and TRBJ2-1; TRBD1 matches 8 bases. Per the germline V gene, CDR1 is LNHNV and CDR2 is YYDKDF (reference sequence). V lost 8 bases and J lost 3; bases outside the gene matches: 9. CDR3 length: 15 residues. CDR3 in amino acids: CATRHGGTGYNEQFF. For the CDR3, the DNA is TGTGCCACCCGACATGGCGGGACAGGCTACAATGAGCAGTTCTTC.

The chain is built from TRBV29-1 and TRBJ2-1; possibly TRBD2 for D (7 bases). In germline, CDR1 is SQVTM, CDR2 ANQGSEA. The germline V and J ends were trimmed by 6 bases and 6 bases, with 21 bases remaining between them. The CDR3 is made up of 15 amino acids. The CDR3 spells CSVKRGRGGGNEQFF. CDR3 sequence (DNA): TGCAGCGTCAAAAGAGGGAGGGGGGGAGGCAATGAGCAGTTCTTC.

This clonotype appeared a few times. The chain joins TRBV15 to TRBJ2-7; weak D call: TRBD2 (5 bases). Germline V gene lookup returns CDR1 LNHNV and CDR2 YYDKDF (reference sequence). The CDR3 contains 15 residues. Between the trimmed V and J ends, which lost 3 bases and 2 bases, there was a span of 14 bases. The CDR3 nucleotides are TGTGCCACCAGCAGGGGAGTTCAGTCGGCCTACGAGCAGTACTTC. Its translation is CATSRGVQSAYEQYF.

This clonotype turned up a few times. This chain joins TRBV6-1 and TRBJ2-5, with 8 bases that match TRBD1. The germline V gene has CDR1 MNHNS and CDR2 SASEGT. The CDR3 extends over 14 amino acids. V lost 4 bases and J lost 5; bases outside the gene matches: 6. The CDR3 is CASSGQGLGETQYF. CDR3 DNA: TGTGCCAGCAGTGGACAGGGGCTAGGGGAGACCCAGTACTTC.

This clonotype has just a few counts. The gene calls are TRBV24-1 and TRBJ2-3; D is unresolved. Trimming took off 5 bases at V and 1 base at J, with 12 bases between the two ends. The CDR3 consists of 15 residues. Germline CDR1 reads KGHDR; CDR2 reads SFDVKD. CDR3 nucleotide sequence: TGTGCCACCAGTGTCACCGCGGCCCGCACAGATACGCAGTATTTT. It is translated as CATSVTAARTDTQYF.

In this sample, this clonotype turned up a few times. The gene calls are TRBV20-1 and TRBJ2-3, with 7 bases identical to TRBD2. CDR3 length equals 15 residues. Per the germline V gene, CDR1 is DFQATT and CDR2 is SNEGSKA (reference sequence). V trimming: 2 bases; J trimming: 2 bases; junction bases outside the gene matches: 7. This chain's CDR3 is CSARIPSGNTDTQYF. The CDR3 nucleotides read TGCAGTGCTAGAATCCCCAGCGGGAACACAGATACGCAGTATTTT.

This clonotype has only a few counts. DNA for the CDR3: TGTGCCAGCAGTTCTGGGGGGCCTGGGGAGCTGTTTTTT. It yields the protein CASSSGGPGELFF. This sequence joins TRBV12-3 or TRBV12-4 and TRBJ2-2; D may be TRBD1 or TRBD2 (6 bases each). V was clipped by 4 bases and J by 8 bases, with 11 bases between them. The CDR3 has 13 amino acids.

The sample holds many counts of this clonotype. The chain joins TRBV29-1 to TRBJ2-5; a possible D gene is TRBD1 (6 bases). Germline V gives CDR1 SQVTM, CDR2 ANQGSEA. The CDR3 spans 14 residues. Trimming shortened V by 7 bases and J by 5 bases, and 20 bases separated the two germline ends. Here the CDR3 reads CSASGRGFSETQYF. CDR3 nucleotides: TGCAGCGCGTCGGGCAGGGGTTTTTCGGAGACCCAGTACTTC.

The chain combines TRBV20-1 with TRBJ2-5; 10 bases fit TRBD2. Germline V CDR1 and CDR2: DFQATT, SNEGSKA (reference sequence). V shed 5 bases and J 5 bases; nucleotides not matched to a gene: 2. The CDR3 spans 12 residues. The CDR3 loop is CSAERGGETQYF. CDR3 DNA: TGCAGTGCTGAGCGGGGGGGGGAGACCCAGTACTTC.